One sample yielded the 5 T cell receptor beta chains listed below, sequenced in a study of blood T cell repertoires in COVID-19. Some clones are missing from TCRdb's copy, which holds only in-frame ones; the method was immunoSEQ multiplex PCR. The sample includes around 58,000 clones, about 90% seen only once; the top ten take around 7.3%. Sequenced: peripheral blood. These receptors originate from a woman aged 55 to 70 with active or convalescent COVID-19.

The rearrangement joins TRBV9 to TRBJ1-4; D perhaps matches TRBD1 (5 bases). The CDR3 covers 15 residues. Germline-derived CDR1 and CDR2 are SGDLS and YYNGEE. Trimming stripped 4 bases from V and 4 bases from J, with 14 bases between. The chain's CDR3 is CASSLRDGGNEKLFF. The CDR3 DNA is TGTGCCAGCAGCCTACGGGACGGGGGTAATGAAAAACTGTTTTTT.

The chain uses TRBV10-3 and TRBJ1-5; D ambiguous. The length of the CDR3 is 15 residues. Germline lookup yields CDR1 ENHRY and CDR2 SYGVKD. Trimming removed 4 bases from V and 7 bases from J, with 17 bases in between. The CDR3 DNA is TGTGCCATCAGTGCGGAAGGATCCCCCGGGCAGCCCCAGCATTTT. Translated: CAISAEGSPGQPQHF.

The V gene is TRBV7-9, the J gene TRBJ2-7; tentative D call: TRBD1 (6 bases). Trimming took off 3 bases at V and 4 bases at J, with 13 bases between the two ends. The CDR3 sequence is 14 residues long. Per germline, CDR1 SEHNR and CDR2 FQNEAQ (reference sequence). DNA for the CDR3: TGTGCCAGCAGCTTCGGTCCAGGGGCATACGAGCAGTACTTC. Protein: CASSFGPGAYEQYF.

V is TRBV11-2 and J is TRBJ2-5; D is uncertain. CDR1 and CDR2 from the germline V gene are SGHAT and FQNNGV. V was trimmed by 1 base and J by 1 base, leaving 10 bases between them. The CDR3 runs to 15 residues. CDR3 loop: CASSLVPRFQETQYF. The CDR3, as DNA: TGTGCCAGCAGCTTAGTTCCCAGATTCCAAGAGACCCAGTACTTC.

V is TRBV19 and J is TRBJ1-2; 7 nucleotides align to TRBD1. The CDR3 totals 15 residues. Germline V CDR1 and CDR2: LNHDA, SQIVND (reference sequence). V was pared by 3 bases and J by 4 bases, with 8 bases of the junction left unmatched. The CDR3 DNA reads TGTGCCAGTAGTATTCTGGGACAGCGGAGCTATGGCTACACCTTC. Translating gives CASSILGQRSYGYTF.